The rows below give T cell receptor beta chains drawn from one sample of a study of T cell responses to AZD1222 COVID-19 vaccine. Sequenced by immunoSEQ multiplex PCR; TCRdb stores in-frame clones only, minus some. The sample includes more than 70,000 clones, 75% to 95% of them seen just once. The specimen was peripheral blood, collected 28 days after the second AZD1222 dose. These receptors were collected from an adult who received the AZD1222 COVID-19 vaccine. Each CDR3 is given with its conserved first and last residue. The D gene is left open where the match is weak. Only some rows state a clone size, as once, few, many or a class for expanded clones.

d_gene | j_gene | abundance | v_gene | CDR3nt | CDR3aa
TRBD1 | TRBJ1-2 | NA | TRBV6-2/TRBV6-3 | TGTGCCAGCAGTAACCCACCGGGACAGGGGGACTATGGCTACACCTTC | CASSNPPGQGDYGYTF
NA | TRBJ1-5 | NA | TRBV5-6 | TGTGCCAGCAGCTTGCTTCAGACAAATCAGCCCCAGCATTTT | CASSLLQTNQPQHF
NA | TRBJ2-3 | NA | TRBV5-1 | TGCGCCAGCAGCTTAGGCGGGCCTAGCACAGATACGCAGTATTTT | CASSLGGPSTDTQYF
TRBD1 | TRBJ1-1 | NA | TRBV18 | TGTGCCAGCGCAACGGGTGCAGGGGGACCTGAAGCTTTCTTT | CASATGAGGPEAFF
TRBD2 | TRBJ2-7 | NA | TRBV14 | TGTGCCAGCAGCGGAGGGTACCGCGGGAGGAGGGGTGAGCAGTACTTC | CASSGGYRGRRGEQYF
NA | TRBJ1-1 | NA | TRBV12-3/TRBV12-4 | TGTGCCAGCAGCCCAAACACTGAAGCTTTCTTT | CASSPNTEAFF
NA | TRBJ2-1 | NA | TRBV7-9 | TGTGCCAGCAGATCCACCGCAGGGGACAATGAGCAGTTCTTC | CASRSTAGDNEQFF
TRBD2 | TRBJ2-7 | NA | TRBV28 | TGTGCCAGCAGTCCCCGGACTAGCGGGAGGGGCGAGCAGTACTTC | CASSPRTSGRGEQYF
TRBD2 | TRBJ2-3 | NA | TRBV11-3 | TGTGCCAGCAGCCATGATAGCGGGAGAACAGATACGCAGTATTTT | CASSHDSGRTDTQYF
NA | TRBJ2-5 | NA | TRBV2 | TGTGCCAGCAGTGCCCTGGGCCTTAGGGACTTC | CASSALGLRDF
TRBD1 | TRBJ2-3 | few | TRBV6-4 | TGTGCCAGCAGTGGGACAGGGGGCGCAGATACGCAGTATTTT | CASSGTGGADTQYF
NA | TRBJ2-1 | NA | TRBV27 | TGTGCCAGCAGTTCCTACACGTGGAATGAGCAGTTCTTC | CASSSYTWNEQFF
TRBD2 | TRBJ2-7 | once | TRBV27 | TGTGCCAGCAGTTTAAGAGCGGGAGGGTCGAGCTCCTACGAGCAGTACTTC | CASSLRAGGSSSYEQYF
NA | TRBJ1-2 | NA | TRBV6-2/TRBV6-3 | TGTGCCAGCAGTTATTGGCGGGATGGCTACACCTTC | CASSYWRDGYTF
NA | TRBJ2-7 | NA | TRBV1 | TGCACCAGCGGCACCCGGGACAGGATTTACGAGCAGTACTTC | CTSGTRDRIYEQYF
NA | TRBJ2-7 | NA | TRBV27 | TGTGCCAGCAGCCTGGACAGTTCCTACGAGCAGTACTTC | CASSLDSSYEQYF
NA | TRBJ1-3 | NA | TRBV5-1 | TGCGCCAGCAGCTTGGCGGGACTTGGAAACACCATATATTTT | CASSLAGLGNTIYF
TRBD1 | TRBJ1-2 | NA | TRBV3-1/TRBV3-2 | TGTGCCAGCAGTCCACAGGGGGCGCGGGGCTACACCTTC | CASSPQGARGYTF
NA | TRBJ1-1 | NA | TRBV11-1 | TGTGCCAGCAGCTTACTGAACACTGAAGCTTTCTTT | CASSLLNTEAFF
NA | TRBJ1-5 | few | TRBV18 | TGTGCCAGCTCACCCTCTATAAATCAGCCCCAGCATTTT | CASSPSINQPQHF
TRBD1 | TRBJ1-1 | NA | TRBV16 | TGTGCCAGCAGCCAAGGAAAACAGGGGGCCACTGAAGCTTTCTTT | CASSQGKQGATEAFF
NA | TRBJ2-3 | once | TRBV5-1 | TGCGCCAGCAGGGCCGCCGGGGGCGGGACAGATACGCAGTATTTT | CASRAAGGGTDTQYF
NA | TRBJ2-2 | NA | TRBV5-1 | TGCGCCAGCAGCTTGGAGACAGCGTGGACCGGGGAGCTGTTTTTT | CASSLETAWTGELFF
TRBD2 | TRBJ2-1 | NA | TRBV15 | TGTGCCACCAGCAGAGTGGGGGGAGGGCCGAATGAGCAGTTCTTC | CATSRVGGGPNEQFF
NA | TRBJ2-1 | NA | TRBV4-1 | TGCGCCAGCAGCCGCGGCGGGCTAGCGATTTTGGGCAATGAGCAGTTCTTC | CASSRGGLAILGNEQFF
TRBD2 | TRBJ2-1 | NA | TRBV10-3 | TGTGCCATCAGTGGGAAGACTAGCGGGAGTCTTGACAATGAGCAGTTCTTC | CAISGKTSGSLDNEQFF
TRBD1 | TRBJ1-2 | NA | TRBV4-3 | TGCGCCAGCAGCCCAGGGACAGGGGGGGATAACTATGGCTACACCTTC | CASSPGTGGDNYGYTF
TRBD2 | TRBJ2-7 | NA | TRBV6-5 | TGTGCCAGCAAACCCGGGAGGGCCTACGAGCAGTACTTC | CASKPGRAYEQYF
TRBD1 | TRBJ1-1 | NA | TRBV11-2 | TGTGCCAGCAGCTTATGGGGACAGGGGGCAATAGAAGCTTTCTTT | CASSLWGQGAIEAFF
NA | TRBJ1-6 | NA | TRBV28 | TGTGCCAGCACGATCGGGATCGCTGCGAATAATTCACCCCTCCACTTT | CASTIGIAANNSPLHF
NA | TRBJ2-2 | NA | TRBV4-1 | TGCGCCAGCAGCCAAGGGCAGCACACCGGGGAGCTGTTTTTT | CASSQGQHTGELFF
NA | TRBJ1-3 | NA | TRBV5-6 | TGTGCCAGCAGCTGGGATAAGGGACCCATATATTTT | CASSWDKGPIYF
TRBD1 | TRBJ1-6 | NA | TRBV10-3 | TGTGCCATCAGTGAGCTACTGGCAGGGGGAGGGTCACCCCTCCACTTT | CAISELLAGGGSPLHF
NA | TRBJ2-3 | NA | TRBV6-1 | TGTGCCAGCAGTGCTCCCGGGGGACAGCCCCCCGCAGATACGCAGTATTTT | CASSAPGGQPPADTQYF
NA | TRBJ1-4 | once | TRBV6-5 | TGTGCCAGCAGTTACCGGGCAAGGGGGGAAAAACTGTTTTTT | CASSYRARGEKLFF
NA | TRBJ2-7 | once | TRBV27 | TGTGCCAGCAGTCAATTAGGGGATTTCTACGAGCAGTACTTC | CASSQLGDFYEQYF
NA | TRBJ1-3 | NA | TRBV5-1 | TGCGCCAGCAGCTTCGGATCCAGCTCTGGAAACACCATATATTTT | CASSFGSSSGNTIYF
TRBD1 | TRBJ2-7 | NA | TRBV4-3 | TGCGCCAGCAGCCAAGCGGGACAGGCCGGCGACGAGCAGTACTTC | CASSQAGQAGDEQYF
TRBD2 | TRBJ2-1 | NA | TRBV4-1 | TGCGCCAGCAGCTACTCCTCTAGCGGGCCTCTACGGCGGGAGCAGTTCTTC | CASSYSSSGPLRREQFF
NA | TRBJ1-6 | NA | TRBV4-2 | TGTGCCAGCAGCCAAGAGGGGAAGGGTAATTCACCCCTCCACTTT | CASSQEGKGNSPLHF
NA | TRBJ2-5 | NA | TRBV5-1 | TGCGCCAGCAGCTTGAATCCGCAGGGGCGTCAAGAGACCCAGTACTTC | CASSLNPQGRQETQYF
NA | TRBJ2-1 | NA | TRBV19 | TGTGCCAGTAGTACGTCAGCGCTAAATGGGAATGAGCAGTTCTTC | CASSTSALNGNEQFF
NA | TRBJ2-2 | NA | TRBV10-1 | TGCGCCAGCAGTGTGAGCGTGAACACCGGGGAGCTGTTTTTT | CASSVSVNTGELFF
NA | TRBJ1-6 | few | TRBV7-2 | TGTGCCAGCAGCTTAGCAACCTATAATTCACCCCTCCACTTT | CASSLATYNSPLHF
NA | TRBJ1-6 | NA | TRBV27 | TGTGCCAGCACCACCCGACTGAATAATTCACCCCTCCACTTT | CASTTRLNNSPLHF
NA | TRBJ1-2 | NA | TRBV20-1 | TGCAGCCAAGTCTATGGCTACACCTTC | CSQVYGYTF
NA | TRBJ1-6 | NA | TRBV5-1 | TGCGCCAGCAGCTTGGCGGACCCGGATTCACCCCTCCACTTT | CASSLADPDSPLHF
NA | TRBJ2-1 | once | TRBV10-1 | TGCGCCAGCAGTGAAGGGCCTGGCGAAAATGAGCAGTTCTTC | CASSEGPGENEQFF
NA | TRBJ1-1 | NA | TRBV10-3 | TGTGCCATCAGTGGGCCAAGGGCGACTGAAGCTTTCTTT | CAISGPRATEAFF
NA | TRBJ2-4 | NA | TRBV9 | TGTGCCAGCACCTTACTGAGGAACTTAACCTTTCTAGCCAAAAACATTCAGTACTTC | CASTLLRNLTFLAKNIQYF